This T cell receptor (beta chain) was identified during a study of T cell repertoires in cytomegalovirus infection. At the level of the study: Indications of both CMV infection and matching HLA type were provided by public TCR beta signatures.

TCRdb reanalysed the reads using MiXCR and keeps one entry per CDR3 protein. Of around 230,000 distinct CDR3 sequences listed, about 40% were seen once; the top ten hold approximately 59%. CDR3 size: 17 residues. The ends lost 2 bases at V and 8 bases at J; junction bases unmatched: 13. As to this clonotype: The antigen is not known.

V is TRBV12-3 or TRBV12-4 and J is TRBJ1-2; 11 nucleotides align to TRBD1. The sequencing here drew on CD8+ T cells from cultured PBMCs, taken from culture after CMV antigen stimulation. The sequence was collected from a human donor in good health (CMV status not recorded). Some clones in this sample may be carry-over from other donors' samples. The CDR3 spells CASSLRTGGAGREGYTF. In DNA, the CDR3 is TGTGCCAGCAGTTTAAGGACAGGGGGCGCGGGCCGGGAGGGCTACACCTTC.